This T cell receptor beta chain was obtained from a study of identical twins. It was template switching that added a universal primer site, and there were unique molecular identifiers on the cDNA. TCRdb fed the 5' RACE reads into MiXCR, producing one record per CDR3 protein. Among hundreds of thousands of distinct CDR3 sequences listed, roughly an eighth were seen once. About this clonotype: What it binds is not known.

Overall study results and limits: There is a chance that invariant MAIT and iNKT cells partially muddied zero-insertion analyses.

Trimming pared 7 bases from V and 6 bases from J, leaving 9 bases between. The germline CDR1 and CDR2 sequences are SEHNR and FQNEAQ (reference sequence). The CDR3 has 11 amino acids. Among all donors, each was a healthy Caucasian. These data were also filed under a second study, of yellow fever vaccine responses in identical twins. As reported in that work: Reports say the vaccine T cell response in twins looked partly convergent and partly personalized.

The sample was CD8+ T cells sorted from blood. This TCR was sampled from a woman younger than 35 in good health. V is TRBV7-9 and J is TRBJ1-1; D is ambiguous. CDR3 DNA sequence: TGTGCCAGCATCCCTACACCTGAAGCTTTCTTT. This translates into CASIPTPEAFF.